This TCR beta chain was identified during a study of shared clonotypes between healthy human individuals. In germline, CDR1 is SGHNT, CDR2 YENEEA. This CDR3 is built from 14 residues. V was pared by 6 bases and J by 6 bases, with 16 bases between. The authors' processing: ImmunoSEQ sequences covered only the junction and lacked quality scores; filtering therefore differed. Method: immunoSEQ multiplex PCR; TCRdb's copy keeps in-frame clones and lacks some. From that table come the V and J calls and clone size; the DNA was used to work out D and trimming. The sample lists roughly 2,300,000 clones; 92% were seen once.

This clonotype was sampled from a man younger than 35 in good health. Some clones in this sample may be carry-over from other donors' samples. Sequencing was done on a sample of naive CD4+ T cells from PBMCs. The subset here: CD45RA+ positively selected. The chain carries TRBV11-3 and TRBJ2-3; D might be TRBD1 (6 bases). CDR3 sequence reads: CASSKQGLPDTQYF. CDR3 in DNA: TGTGCCAGCAGTAAACAGGGTCTACCGGATACGCAGTATTTT.